Following are 6 T cell receptor beta chains from one sample sequenced in a study of regulatory T cells in long-lasting Graves disease. The TCR beta library used iRepertoire HTBI primers with Arm-PCR amplification of CDR3. MiXCR, applied by TCRdb to the multiplex PCR reads, yields one record per CDR3 protein. The table records 400,000 to 650,000 distinct CDR3 sequences, around 16% of them present only once. Time point in this sample: newly diagnosed GD, antithyroid drugs for less than 3 months. Construction of the TCR library relied on RNA isolated from PBMCs. The same sample was also studied in work on T cells in Graves' hyperthyroidism and ophthalmopathy.

This sample comprised peripheral blood mononuclear cells (PBMCs), obtained at new diagnosis, from a patient treated with antithyroid drugs. Receptors were obtained from a woman aged 35-65 years with Graves disease.

This clonotype was seen a handful of times. This sequence joins TRBV2 and TRBJ1-1; no firm D call. CDR1 and CDR2 (germline): SNHLY, FYNNEI. The V and J ends lost 2 bases and 3 bases respectively, with 7 bases between them. The CDR3 has 13 residues. The CDR3 sequence: CASSEREDTEAFF. The CDR3 bases are TGTGCCAGCAGTGAACGGGAAGACACTGAAGCTTTCTTT.

This clonotype showed up many times. The rearrangement links TRBV12-3 or TRBV12-4 to TRBJ1-5; D unclear. V lost 6 bases, J lost 0 bases, and 18 bases lay in between. CDR3 length: 17 amino acids. The CDR3 nucleotides are TGTGCCAGCAGCCCTAAATATTCGACGGTTAGCAATCAGCCCCAGCATTTT. The encoded protein is CASSPKYSTVSNQPQHF.

This clonotype was detected many times. The chain employs TRBV28 and TRBJ1-1; the D is unclear. The germline CDR1 and CDR2 sequences are MDHEN and SYDVKM. Deletions cut 3 bases from V and 0 bases from J, with 5 bases between. The CDR3 runs 13 residues. DNA of the CDR3: TGTGCCAGCAGTTTCCCCATGAACACTGAAGCTTTCTTT. Protein: CASSFPMNTEAFF.

This clonotype was picked up many times. The chain links TRBV30 to TRBJ1-4; D call uncertain. V lost 4 bases and J lost 5, with 14 bases in between. The CDR3 loop spans 14 amino acids. Germline CDR1 and CDR2: GTSNPN and SVGIG (reference sequence). CDR3 residues: CAWTPQGLNEKLFF. CDR3 nucleotide sequence: TGTGCCTGGACCCCCCAAGGGCTAAATGAAAAACTGTTTTTT.

Only a few counts were recorded for this clonotype. The chain combines TRBV11-2 with TRBJ1-6, with D unclear. The CDR3 length is 14 residues. V was pared by 0 bases and J by 7 bases, with 7 bases between. Germline V gives CDR1 SGHAT, CDR2 FQNNGV. CDR3 region: CASSLEYVNSPLHF. CDR3 bases: TGTGCCAGCAGCTTAGAGTACGTGAATTCACCCCTCCACTTT.

Ten or more counts support this clonotype. This sequence joins TRBV2 and TRBJ2-5; D ambiguous. V was pared by 4 bases and J by 5 bases, with 5 bases between. The germline V gene has CDR1 SNHLY and CDR2 FYNNEI. The CDR3 is made up of 11 amino acids. The CDR3 coding sequence is TGTGCCAGCAGTGCGCTGGAGACCCAGTACTTC. It specifies CASSALETQYF.